This T cell receptor (beta chain) derives from a study of T cell responses to AZD1222 COVID-19 vaccine. The assay was immunoSEQ multiplex PCR, and TCRdb's table has in-frame clones only and misses some. The table has some 140,000 clones, about 92% seen once; the top ten hold roughly 3.1%. Trimming took 2 bases from V and 6 from J; bases not matched to a gene: 2. The germline V gene encodes CDR1 MNHEY and CDR2 SVGAGI. The CDR3 is 15 residues long. The sequencing used peripheral blood, collected on day 0 of AZD1222 vaccination. The source is an adult in good health. This chain uses TRBV6-5 with TRBJ2-1, with 12 nucleotides matching TRBD2. CDR3 sequence (DNA): TGTGCCAGCAGTTACCCGGGACTAGCGGGCAATGAGCAGTTCTTC. This codes for CASSYPGLAGNEQFF.